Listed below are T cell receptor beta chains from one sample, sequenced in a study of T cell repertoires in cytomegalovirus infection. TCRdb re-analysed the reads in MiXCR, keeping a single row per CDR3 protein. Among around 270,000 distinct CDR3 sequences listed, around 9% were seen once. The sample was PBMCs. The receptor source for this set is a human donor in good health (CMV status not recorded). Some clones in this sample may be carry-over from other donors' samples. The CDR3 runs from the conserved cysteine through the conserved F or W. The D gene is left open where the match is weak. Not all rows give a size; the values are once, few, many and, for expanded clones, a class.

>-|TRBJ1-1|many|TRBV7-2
CASSPQRMGEAFF
TGTGCCAGCAGCCCGCAACGGATGGGTGAAGCTTTCTTT
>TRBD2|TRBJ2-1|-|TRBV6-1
CASKVTSGVYNEQFF
TGTGCCAGCAAGGTGACTAGCGGGGTGTACAATGAGCAGTTCTTC
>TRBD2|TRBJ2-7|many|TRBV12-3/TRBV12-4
CASSPETSGSAYEQYF
TGTGCCAGCAGTCCCGAAACTAGCGGGAGCGCCTACGAGCAGTACTTC
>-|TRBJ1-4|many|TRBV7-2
CASSRATGIANEKLFF
TGTGCCAGCAGCCGCGCCACGGGGATTGCTAATGAAAAACTGTTTTTT
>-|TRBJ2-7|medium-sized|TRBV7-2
CASSRRDSSYEQYF
TGTGCCAGCAGCAGGCGGGACAGTTCCTACGAGCAGTACTTC
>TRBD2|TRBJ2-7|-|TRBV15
CATSRPTSGRAVEQYF
TGTGCCACCAGCAGACCAACTAGCGGGAGGGCGGTGGAGCAGTACTTC
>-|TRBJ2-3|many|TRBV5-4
CASSLGANTDTQYF
TGTGCCAGCAGCTTGGGGGCCAACACAGATACGCAGTATTTT
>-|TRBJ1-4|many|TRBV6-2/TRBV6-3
CASSYSDPTGTNEKLFF
TGTGCCAGCAGTTACTCGGACCCAACAGGAACTAATGAAAAACTGTTTTTT
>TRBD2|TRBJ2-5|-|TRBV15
CATSRAGGSLRVTQYF
TGTGCCACCAGCAGAGCGGGGGGAAGTCTCAGGGTGACCCAGTACTTC
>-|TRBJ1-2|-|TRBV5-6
CASSPRGSRYGYTF
TGTGCCAGCAGCCCCCGGGGGTCTAGGTATGGCTACACCTTC
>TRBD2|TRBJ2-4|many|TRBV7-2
CASTSKAGGEKNIQYF
TGTGCCAGCACCTCTAAGGCGGGAGGTGAAAAAAACATTCAGTACTTC
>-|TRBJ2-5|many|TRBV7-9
CASSHRDKEETQYF
TGTGCCAGCAGCCACCGGGACAAAGAAGAGACCCAGTACTTC
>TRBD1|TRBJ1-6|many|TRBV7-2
CASSLLPGQGRLRSPLHF
TGTGCCAGCAGCTTACTTCCCGGACAGGGTAGGCTAAGGTCACCCCTCCACTTT
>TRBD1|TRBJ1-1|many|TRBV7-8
CASSLEARGGTEAFF
TGTGCCAGCAGCTTAGAGGCCAGGGGGGGGACTGAAGCTTTCTTT
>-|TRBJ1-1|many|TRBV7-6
CASSLARGGRAGLNTEAFF
TGTGCCAGCAGCTTAGCGCGGGGGGGCAGAGCGGGCTTGAACACTGAAGCTTTCTTT
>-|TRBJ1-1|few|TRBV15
CATSRQRYTEAFF
TGTGCCACCAGCAGACAGAGGTACACTGAAGCTTTCTTT
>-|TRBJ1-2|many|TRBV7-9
CASSRTDKRTGYTF
TGTGCCAGCAGCCGAACGGACAAAAGGACTGGCTACACCTTC
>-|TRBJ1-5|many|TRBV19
CASTSGRNQPQHF
TGTGCCAGTACTAGCGGACGGAATCAGCCCCAGCATTTT
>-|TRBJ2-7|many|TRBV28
CAHRGGGSFGEQYF
TGTGCCCACCGGGGCGGTGGGAGCTTTGGAGAGCAGTACTTC
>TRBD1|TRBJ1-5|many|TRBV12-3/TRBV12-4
CASRTGQVTYQPQHF
TGTGCCAGCAGGACGGGACAGGTAACATATCAGCCCCAGCATTTT
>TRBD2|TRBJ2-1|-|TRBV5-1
CASSLQTSGRAHTYNEQFF
TGCGCCAGCAGCCTCCAGACTAGCGGGAGGGCCCACACCTACAATGAGCAGTTCTTC
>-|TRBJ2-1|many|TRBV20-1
CSAKIRDEQFF
TGCAGTGCTAAAATTCGCGATGAGCAGTTCTTC
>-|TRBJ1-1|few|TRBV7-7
CASSDTRNTEAFF
TGTGCCAGCAGCGATACACGGAACACTGAAGCTTTCTTT
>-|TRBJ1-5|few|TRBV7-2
CASSPPGWANQPQHF
TGTGCCAGCAGCCCTCCGGGTTGGGCGAATCAGCCCCAGCATTTT
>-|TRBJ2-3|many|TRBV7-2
CASSSTPQSAAPDTQYF
TGTGCCAGCAGCTCTACTCCGCAGAGTGCCGCACCAGATACGCAGTATTTT
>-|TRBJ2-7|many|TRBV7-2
CASSLGVRDSPYEQYF
TGTGCCAGCAGCTTAGGGGTGCGGGACAGTCCCTACGAGCAGTACTTC
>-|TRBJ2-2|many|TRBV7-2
CASSLVGQAGELFF
TGTGCCAGCAGCTTAGTGGGCCAGGCCGGGGAGCTGTTTTTT
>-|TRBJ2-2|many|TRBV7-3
CASSFGGTGELFF
TGTGCCAGCAGCTTCGGTGGCACCGGGGAGCTGTTTTTT
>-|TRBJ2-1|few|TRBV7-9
CASARANEQFF
TGTGCCAGCGCTAGGGCGAATGAGCAGTTCTTC
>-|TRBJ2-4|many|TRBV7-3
CASSLTSGTQNIQYF
TGTGCCAGCAGCTTAACGTCCGGGACCCAAAACATTCAGTACTTC
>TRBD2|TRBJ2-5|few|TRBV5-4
CASSLGVAGGRGQETQYF
TGTGCCAGCAGCTTGGGTGTAGCGGGGGGGCGGGGCCAAGAGACCCAGTACTTC
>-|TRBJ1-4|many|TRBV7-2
CASSAGTRLGEKLFF
TGTGCCAGCAGCGCCGGGACCCGCCTCGGCGAAAAACTGTTTTTT
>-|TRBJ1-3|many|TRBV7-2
CASSLWRGSGNTIYF
TGTGCCAGCAGCTTATGGAGGGGCTCTGGAAACACCATATATTTT
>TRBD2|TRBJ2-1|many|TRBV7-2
CASSFQGLAGRDEQFF
TGTGCCAGCAGCTTCCAGGGACTAGCGGGACGGGATGAGCAGTTCTTC
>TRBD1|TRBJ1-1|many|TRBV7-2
CASSLRGQVGTEAFF
TGTGCCAGCAGCTTAAGGGGACAGGTGGGCACTGAAGCTTTCTTT
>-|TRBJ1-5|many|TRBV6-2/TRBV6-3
CASSYWGSNQPQHF
TGTGCCAGCAGTTATTGGGGAAGCAATCAGCCCCAGCATTTT
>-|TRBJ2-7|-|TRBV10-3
CAITRQSGLYEQYF
TGTGCCATCACTAGACAGTCTGGTTTGTACGAGCAGTACTTC
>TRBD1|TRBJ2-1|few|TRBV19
CASSQQGSASYNEQFF
TGTGCCAGTAGTCAACAGGGGAGCGCTTCCTACAATGAGCAGTTCTTC
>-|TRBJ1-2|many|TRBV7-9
CAHYGGSGYTF
TGTGCCCACTATGGGGGTAGTGGCTACACCTTC
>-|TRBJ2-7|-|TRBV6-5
CASSYSITGDRKSLRSYEQYF
TGTGCCAGCAGTTACTCGATCACTGGTGACAGAAAATCTTTGCGCTCCTACGAGCAGTACTTC
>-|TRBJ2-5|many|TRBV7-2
CASSLAGLQETQYF
TGTGCCAGCAGCTTAGCGGGACTTCAAGAGACCCAGTACTTC
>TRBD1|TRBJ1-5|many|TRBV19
CASSLGTANNQPQHF
TGTGCCAGTAGTCTCGGGACAGCGAACAATCAGCCCCAGCATTTT
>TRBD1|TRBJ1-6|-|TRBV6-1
CASRGDSPNSPLHF
TGTGCCAGCAGGGGGGACAGCCCCAATTCACCCCTCCACTTT
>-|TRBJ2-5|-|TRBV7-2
CASSLEVGTQYF
TGTGCCAGCAGCTTAGAAGTAGGGACCCAGTACTTC
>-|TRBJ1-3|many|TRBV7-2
CVSRTQGNTIYF
TGTGTCAGCAGAACCCAAGGAAACACCATATATTTT
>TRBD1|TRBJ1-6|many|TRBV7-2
CASSLEQGDSPLHF
TGTGCCAGCAGCTTAGAGCAGGGGGACTCACCCCTCCACTTT
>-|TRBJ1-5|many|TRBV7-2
CASSPGGGINQPQHF
TGTGCCAGCAGCCCCGGGGGGGGGATAAATCAGCCCCAGCATTTT
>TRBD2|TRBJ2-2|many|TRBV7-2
CASSSRRLAGGAGELFF
TGTGCCAGCAGCTCTAGAAGACTAGCGGGAGGAGCTGGGGAGCTGTTTTTT
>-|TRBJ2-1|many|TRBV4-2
CASSQLAGYNNEQFF
TGTGCCAGCAGCCAGCTGGCGGGGTATAACAATGAGCAGTTCTTC
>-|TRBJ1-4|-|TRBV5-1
CASSLAPGINEKLFF
TGCGCCAGCAGCTTGGCCCCAGGGATTAATGAAAAACTGTTTTTT
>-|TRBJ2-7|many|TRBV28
CASNPGGGRIYEQYF
TGTGCCAGCAATCCTGGGGGCGGTAGGATTTATGAGCAGTACTTC
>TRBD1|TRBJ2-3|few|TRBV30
CAWIPGGYTDTQYF
TGTGCCTGGATCCCAGGGGGATACACAGATACGCAGTATTTT
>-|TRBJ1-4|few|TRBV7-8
CASSLEGRQLFF
TGTGCCAGCAGCTTAGAGGGCAGACAACTGTTTTTT